A selection of T cell receptor beta chains follows, all from one sample in a study of beta chain features in type 1 diabetes. TCRdb keeps only in-frame clones here, not all; method: immunoSEQ multiplex PCR. The sample lists under 400,000 clones; 10% to 15% were seen once. Sequenced: naive CD4+ T cells from blood. These receptors all stem from a man between 18 and 35 years old in good health. CDR3s include the opening cysteine and the closing phenylalanine or tryptophan. The order of the fields is V gene, clone size, J gene, D gene, CDR3 protein, CDR3 DNA. D genes are given only for firm matches. Expanded clones get a size class; other rows say once, few or many, or leave the size out.

TRBV10-3	few	TRBJ1-2	-	CAISGGEYGYTF	TGTGCCATCAGTGGGGGGGAATATGGCTACACCTTC
TRBV9	-	TRBJ1-1	TRBD1	CASSVDGQEGTEAFF	TGTGCCAGCAGCGTAGATGGACAGGAGGGGACTGAAGCTTTCTTT
TRBV14	-	TRBJ2-3	-	CASSQDLEDTQYF	TGTGCCAGCAGCCAAGATCTGGAGGATACGCAGTATTTT
TRBV5-1	-	TRBJ2-7	TRBD2	CASSLESGVYGYEQYF	TGCGCCAGCAGCTTGGAGAGCGGGGTGTACGGCTACGAGCAGTACTTC
TRBV19	-	TRBJ2-1	TRBD1	CAPTQGVIAPGISNEQFF	TGTGCCCCAACTCAGGGGGTGATAGCTCCGGGGATAAGCAATGAGCAGTTCTTC
TRBV6-6	-	TRBJ2-7	TRBD2	CASSSLGRASYEQYF	TGTGCCAGCAGTTCTCTCGGGAGGGCCAGCTACGAGCAGTACTTC
TRBV19	-	TRBJ1-5	TRBD1	CASLTGTGDMSNQPQHF	TGTGCCAGTCTGACCGGGACAGGGGATATGAGCAATCAGCCCCAGCATTTT
TRBV6-5	-	TRBJ1-1	TRBD1	CASKGQSNTEAFF	TGTGCCAGCAAGGGACAGTCGAACACTGAAGCTTTCTTT
TRBV7-6	few	TRBJ2-7	TRBD1	CASSLNNRGPEQYF	TGTGCCAGCAGCTTAAATAACAGGGGTCCCGAGCAGTACTTC
TRBV6-5	few	TRBJ2-5	-	CASTNQRTQYF	TGTGCCAGCACTAATCAGCGGACCCAGTACTTC
TRBV29-1	few	TRBJ2-1	-	CSTKEATSRNEQFF	TGCAGCACCAAGGAGGCTACGTCACGTAATGAGCAGTTCTTC
TRBV28	few	TRBJ1-1	-	CASSLTGGTEAFF	TGTGCCAGCAGTTTGACCGGGGGCACTGAAGCTTTCTTT
TRBV13	few	TRBJ2-1	-	CASSILGRQRLDNEQFF	TGTGCCAGCAGCATACTAGGACGTCAACGACTAGACAATGAGCAGTTCTTC
TRBV18	many	TRBJ2-1	-	CASSESNEQFF	TGTGCCAGCTCGGAGAGCAATGAGCAGTTCTTC
TRBV19	few	TRBJ2-2	-	CASSSPRLARNTGELFF	TGTGCCAGTAGTAGCCCCCGGTTAGCCAGGAACACCGGGGAGCTGTTTTTT
TRBV5-1	few	TRBJ2-4	-	CASRTGFQNGGLAKNIQYF	TGCGCCAGCAGGACGGGATTTCAGAACGGAGGGTTGGCCAAAAACATTCAGTACTTC
TRBV28	few	TRBJ2-1	TRBD2	CASSSPSGRGNEQFF	TGTGCCAGCAGTTCCCCCTCTGGGAGGGGTAATGAGCAGTTCTTC
TRBV7-2	few	TRBJ1-2	TRBD1	CASSLGPGQGINYGYTF	TGTGCCAGCAGCCTGGGGCCGGGACAGGGGATAAACTATGGCTACACCTTC
TRBV27	-	TRBJ2-5	-	CASSPFRDQETQYF	TGTGCCAGCAGTCCTTTTCGCGACCAAGAGACCCAGTACTTC
TRBV30	few	TRBJ1-3	-	CAWSVLNRYSGNTIYF	TGTGCCTGGAGTGTACTTAACAGGTACTCTGGAAACACCATATATTTT
TRBV28	-	TRBJ2-2	TRBD2	CASSFGSGGGQDTGELFF	TGTGCCAGCAGTTTCGGATCAGGCGGGGGGCAGGACACCGGGGAGCTGTTTTTT
TRBV5-1	-	TRBJ1-1	-	CASSLGGGKNTEAFF	TGCGCCAGCAGCTTGGGAGGAGGCAAGAACACTGAAGCTTTCTTT
TRBV18	-	TRBJ1-4	TRBD1	CASSPRQGAYEKLFF	TGTGCCAGCTCACCGCGACAGGGAGCTTACGAAAAACTGTTTTTT
TRBV6-1	-	TRBJ2-1	TRBD2	CASGILAGGFNEQFF	TGTGCCAGCGGGATTCTAGCGGGGGGGTTTAATGAGCAGTTCTTC
TRBV7-2	-	TRBJ1-1	-	CASTASQRGGAFF	TGTGCCAGCACCGCATCTCAGCGGGGGGGAGCTTTCTTT
TRBV7-3	-	TRBJ2-1	TRBD2	CASSPQGGRHNEQFF	TGTGCCAGCAGCCCCCAGGGCGGGAGACACAATGAGCAGTTCTTC
TRBV11-2	few	TRBJ2-4	TRBD1	CASRRIRQGLAKNIQYF	TGTGCCAGCAGAAGAATTCGACAGGGGCTAGCCAAAAACATTCAGTACTTC
TRBV4-2	few	TRBJ2-2	TRBD1	CASSPTGLNTGELFF	TGTGCCAGCAGCCCGACAGGGTTGAACACCGGGGAGCTGTTTTTT
TRBV30	few	TRBJ2-5	-	CAWSVRGSQETQYF	TGTGCCTGGAGTGTAAGGGGGTCCCAAGAGACCCAGTACTTC
TRBV29-1	many	TRBJ2-1	-	CSVGDNEQFF	TGCAGCGTCGGGGACAATGAGCAGTTCTTC
TRBV30	-	TRBJ2-2	TRBD1	CAWSETGPGELFF	TGTGCCTGGAGTGAGACAGGGCCCGGGGAGCTGTTTTTT
TRBV28	-	TRBJ2-3	-	CASSLPGTDTQYF	TGTGCCAGCAGTTTACCCGGCACAGATACGCAGTATTTT
TRBV29-1	-	TRBJ1-1	-	CSVARLPNTEAFF	TGCAGCGTTGCCAGGTTACCGAACACTGAAGCTTTCTTT
TRBV29-1	-	TRBJ1-1	-	CSVQGFITEAFF	TGCAGCGTTCAGGGGTTCATCACTGAAGCTTTCTTT
TRBV4-1	-	TRBJ1-1	-	CASSQDTSRTEAFF	TGCGCCAGCAGCCAAGATACCAGCAGGACTGAAGCTTTCTTT
TRBV19	-	TRBJ2-5	-	CASSPGTREETQYF	TGTGCCAGTAGTCCGGGGACAAGAGAAGAGACCCAGTACTTC
TRBV23-1	-	TRBJ2-5	TRBD1	CASSNRGHGETQYF	TGCGCCAGCAGTAACAGGGGACATGGGGAGACCCAGTACTTC
TRBV4-3	few	TRBJ2-6	-	CASSQDISSGANVLTF	TGCGCCAGCAGCCAAGATATATCCTCTGGGGCCAACGTCCTGACTTTC
TRBV18	few	TRBJ2-4	-	CASSPANKAKNIQYF	TGTGCCAGCTCACCCGCTAATAAGGCCAAAAACATTCAGTACTTC
TRBV2	-	TRBJ1-2	TRBD1	CASSGQVPRGYTF	TGTGCCAGCAGCGGACAGGTTCCGAGGGGCTACACCTTC
TRBV28	few	TRBJ2-7	TRBD1	CASSEQGPAYEQYF	TGTGCCAGCAGTGAACAGGGGCCCGCCTACGAGCAGTACTTC